This T cell receptor beta chain was recorded in a study of post-analysis software for immune sequencing data. The overall study: Relapsing-remitting, secondary progressive and progressive-relapsing multiple sclerosis were all included among the disease courses. General observations from the study: Roughly 5 TRBV segments, TRBV5-6, TRBV5-1 and TRBV20-1 among them, were found more frequent in patients than controls. F measure clustering grouped samples strongly by preparation batch.

Note on this clonotype: Its specificity is not known.

Unique molecular identifiers were present in the TCR beta cDNA libraries. TCRdb used MiXCR to reprocess the PCR reads, holding one entry per CDR3 protein. The data contain roughly 730,000 distinct CDR3 sequences, around 27% of them singletons. Germline V lookup: CDR1 SQVTM, CDR2 ANQGSEA. The ends were cut back, 4 bases at V and 1 base at J, with 8 bases in the middle. The CDR3 sequence is 13 residues long. The sequencing input was blood. The sequence was collected from a girl aged 10-17 years with multiple sclerosis. The chain employs TRBV29-1 and TRBJ1-5; possibly TRBD1 for D (5 bases). For the CDR3, the DNA is TGCAGCGTTGCGCGGGGGAGCAATCAGCCCCAGCATTTT. Protein: CSVARGSNQPQHF.